A selection of T cell receptor beta chains follows, all from one sample in a study of cytomegalovirus exposure and HLA in healthy donors. Sequenced by immunoSEQ multiplex PCR; TCRdb stores in-frame clones only, minus some. The sample lists about 200,000 clones; roughly four fifths were seen once. The sample comprised PBMCs. The origin of the receptors is a woman in her 40s in good health and CMV-seronegative. Each CDR3 is given with its conserved first and last residue. D genes are given only for firm matches. Clone size appears in some rows only: once, few, many, or a class for an expanded clone.

cdr3_nt cdr3_aa v_call d_call j_call clone_size
TGTGCCAGCAGGCGAGGGGGTTCGGGTACAGATACGCAGTATTTT CASRRGGSGTDTQYF TRBV2 NA TRBJ2-3 NA
TGCGCCAGCAGCGGGGGCAGGGGACCTAATTCACCCCTCCACTTT CASSGGRGPNSPLHF TRBV5-1 NA TRBJ1-6 NA
TGTGCCAGCAGCAGACAGGGGGCGACGGGCACTGAAGCTTTCTTT CASSRQGATGTEAFF TRBV27 TRBD1 TRBJ1-1 NA
TGTGCCAGCAGCTTAACTCCCACTTACGAGCAGTACTTC CASSLTPTYEQYF TRBV7-3 NA TRBJ2-7 NA
TGTGCCAGCAGTCATTTAGGGGCAGATACGCAGTATTTT CASSHLGADTQYF TRBV11-2 NA TRBJ2-3 NA
TGTGCCAGCAGTCCCCTAGCGGGGACCTACAATGAGCAGTTCTTC CASSPLAGTYNEQFF TRBV27 TRBD2 TRBJ2-1 NA
TGCACCAGCAGCCTCAGGAGACTAGCGGGAGCGAGTGAGCAGTACTTC CTSSLRRLAGASEQYF TRBV1 NA TRBJ2-7 NA
TGTGCCTGGAGTCACGGGTCGGGTTTGTCTGGAAACACCATATATTTT CAWSHGSGLSGNTIYF TRBV30 NA TRBJ1-3 NA
TGTGCCAGCAGCTTAAAGGGGGGAGGGGGGGATACGCAGTATTTT CASSLKGGGGDTQYF TRBV7-3 NA TRBJ2-3 NA
TGCACCAGCAGCCAAGATGGGGGACAGAGAACTAGGGAGCAGTACTTC CTSSQDGGQRTREQYF TRBV4-1 TRBD1 TRBJ2-7 NA
TGTGCCAGCAGCCAGACTAGCGGAGTCACCACCGGGGAGCTGTTTTTT CASSQTSGVTTGELFF TRBV11-3 TRBD2 TRBJ2-2 NA
TGCGCCAGCAGCCATACGACAGGGGTGGATGAAAAACTGTTTTTT CASSHTTGVDEKLFF TRBV4-1 TRBD1 TRBJ1-4 NA
TGTGCCAGCAGTTTATTGGTGGGTAGCGGGACAAATGAGCAGTTCTTC CASSLLVGSGTNEQFF TRBV28 TRBD2 TRBJ2-1 NA
TGTGCCTGGAGTGTACTGGGCAGGGGACATCAGCCCCAGCATTTT CAWSVLGRGHQPQHF TRBV30 NA TRBJ1-5 few
TGCGCCAGCAGCTTGGATGGGACAGGGGGAGAAAAACTGTTTTTT CASSLDGTGGEKLFF TRBV5-1 TRBD1 TRBJ1-4 NA
TGTGCCTGGAGTTCCTTCCGTCTCAAAGGGAGCTCTGGAAACACCATATATTTT CAWSSFRLKGSSGNTIYF TRBV30 NA TRBJ1-3 NA
TGTGCCAGTGTACAGGGAAACACTGAAGCTTTCTTT CASVQGNTEAFF TRBV19 NA TRBJ1-1 NA
TGTGCCAGCAGCTCGGGACTAGCGGGAGGGGAGACCCAGTACTTC CASSSGLAGGETQYF TRBV5-8 TRBD2 TRBJ2-5 once
TGTGCCTACGGGGGGACTCCCGGTTCCTACGAGCAGTACTTC CAYGGTPGSYEQYF TRBV30 TRBD2 TRBJ2-7 NA
TGTGCCAGCAGCTCAAGGGGCGGGGGGTATGGCTACACCTTC CASSSRGGGYGYTF TRBV5-6 NA TRBJ1-2 NA
TGCGCCAGCAGCTTGGCCTTTGTCAGGGGAACTGAAGCTTTCTTT CASSLAFVRGTEAFF TRBV5-1 NA TRBJ1-1 once
TGCGCCAGCAGCCCCCGGGACAGGGGGATCTATGGCTACACCTTC CASSPRDRGIYGYTF TRBV5-1 TRBD1 TRBJ1-2 NA
TGTGCCAGCAGCCAACAGGGGGCCTTTGTGGAGACCCAGTACTTC CASSQQGAFVETQYF TRBV6-1 TRBD1 TRBJ2-5 NA
TGTGCCAGCAGTTCGAGGGAGGATCAGCCCCAGCATTTT CASSSREDQPQHF TRBV27 NA TRBJ1-5 NA
TGTGCCAGCAGTGCAGAAACGACTAGCGGTACCTACGAGCAGTACTTC CASSAETTSGTYEQYF TRBV6-1 TRBD2 TRBJ2-7 NA
TGTGTCAGAAGCCCCCCATCCTACGAGCAGTACTTC CVRSPPSYEQYF TRBV7-5 NA TRBJ2-7 NA
TGTGCCAGCAGCTCCCCAGCCCTAGCGGGGGAGCTGTTTTTT CASSSPALAGELFF TRBV5-4 NA TRBJ2-2 once
TGTGCCTGGAGTGTACTGGAAGAGACCCAGTACTTC CAWSVLEETQYF TRBV30 NA TRBJ2-5 NA
TGTGCCAGCAGCCCCTGGGCTAGCGGTGTTAATGAGCAGTTCTTC CASSPWASGVNEQFF TRBV7-9 TRBD2 TRBJ2-1 NA
TGTGCCAGCAGCTCCCAGGGGACTAGCTACGAGACCCAGTACTTC CASSSQGTSYETQYF TRBV7-9 TRBD2 TRBJ2-5 NA
TGTGCCAGCAGTTTAGGGGCTAGCGCTTACGAGCAGTACTTC CASSLGASAYEQYF TRBV27 NA TRBJ2-7 NA
TGTGCCAGCAGGGGAGCGGGAGTTTCGGTGGAGACCCAGTACTTC CASRGAGVSVETQYF TRBV27 TRBD2 TRBJ2-5 NA
TGTGCCAGTTCACTAGGGACTAGCGGAACCTACGAGCAGTACTTC CASSLGTSGTYEQYF TRBV19 TRBD2 TRBJ2-7 NA
TGTGCCAGCAGCTCCCGACTAGCGTACCACGAGCAGTACTTC CASSSRLAYHEQYF TRBV28 TRBD2 TRBJ2-7 NA
TGTGCCTGGTCGCAGGGGGCGAACACCGGGGAGCTGTTTTTT CAWSQGANTGELFF TRBV30 TRBD1 TRBJ2-2 NA
TGTGCCAGCAGTTCACCGCCGGGTTCACCCCTCCACTTT CASSSPPGSPLHF TRBV28 NA TRBJ1-6 NA
TGTGCTAGTGCCTTGGGCGGAGGCGGCTACAATGAGCAGTTCTTC CASALGGGGYNEQFF TRBV12-5 NA TRBJ2-1 NA
TGTGCCAGCAGCCCTCGGACTAGCGGATACACAGATACGCAGTATTTT CASSPRTSGYTDTQYF TRBV7-3 TRBD2 TRBJ2-3 NA
TGTGCCAGCAGTATGACAGGAAACACTGAAGCTTTCTTT CASSMTGNTEAFF TRBV6-5 NA TRBJ1-1 few
TGTGCCAGCAGCTTGGACTACTATGGCTACACCTTC CASSLDYYGYTF TRBV7-6 NA TRBJ1-2 NA
TGTGCCAGCAGCACGACAGTCAGGACTGAAGCTTTCTTT CASSTTVRTEAFF TRBV7-3 NA TRBJ1-1 NA
TGTGCCAGCAGTCGGATGGGACAGAAAGAGACCCAGTACTTC CASSRMGQKETQYF TRBV2 TRBD1 TRBJ2-5 NA
TGCAGCGTTGAACTAGCGGGAGGCACCCCCTACGAGCAGTACTTC CSVELAGGTPYEQYF TRBV29-1 TRBD2 TRBJ2-7 NA
TGCGCCAGCAGCTTGGGAACACCCTTCTCTGGAAACACCATATATTTT CASSLGTPFSGNTIYF TRBV5-1 NA TRBJ1-3 NA
TGCGCCAGCAGCCAAGATCACCTACCGGAGGGCGGCACTGAAGCTTTCTTT CASSQDHLPEGGTEAFF TRBV4-1 NA TRBJ1-1 once
TGTGCCAGCAGTGGAGGGACTAGCTCCTACGAGCAGTACTTC CASSGGTSSYEQYF TRBV2 TRBD2 TRBJ2-7 NA
TGCGCCAGCAGTCCCACCCCTTTCCGGGGTCAGAACTATGGCTACACCTTC CASSPTPFRGQNYGYTF TRBV4-1 NA TRBJ1-2 NA
TGCAGCACACAGGGTTTAGAAGCTTTCTTT CSTQGLEAFF TRBV29-1 NA TRBJ1-1 NA
TGTGCCGGGGAGTCTCCCTTTTCCTACGAGCAGTACTTC CAGESPFSYEQYF TRBV6-1 NA TRBJ2-7 NA